This T cell receptor (beta chain) was recovered during a study of T cell responses to AZD1222 COVID-19 vaccine. Some clones are missing from TCRdb's copy, which holds only in-frame ones; the method was immunoSEQ multiplex PCR. The top ten hold around 6.9% of the sample, which has roughly 130,000 clones, roughly nine tenths seen once. The germline CDR1 and CDR2 sequences are ENHRY and SYGVKD. The length of the CDR3 is 15 residues. With V trimmed by 2 bases and J by 7 bases, 6 bases remained unmatched. In the case of this clone: The antigen is not known.

Study findings and constraints: Increases in Spike-specific TCR breadth and depth were seen after two AZD1222 doses.

This TCR was recovered from an adult who received the MenACWY meningococcal vaccine as a control. The sequencing here drew on peripheral blood, taken 28 days after the second dose of the MenACWY control vaccine. The genes are TRBV10-3 and TRBJ2-1; TRBD1 matches at 9 bases. The CDR3 loop reads CAISELGQGKNEQFF. In nucleotides, the CDR3 is TGTGCCATCAGTGAGCTGGGACAGGGTAAAAATGAGCAGTTCTTC.